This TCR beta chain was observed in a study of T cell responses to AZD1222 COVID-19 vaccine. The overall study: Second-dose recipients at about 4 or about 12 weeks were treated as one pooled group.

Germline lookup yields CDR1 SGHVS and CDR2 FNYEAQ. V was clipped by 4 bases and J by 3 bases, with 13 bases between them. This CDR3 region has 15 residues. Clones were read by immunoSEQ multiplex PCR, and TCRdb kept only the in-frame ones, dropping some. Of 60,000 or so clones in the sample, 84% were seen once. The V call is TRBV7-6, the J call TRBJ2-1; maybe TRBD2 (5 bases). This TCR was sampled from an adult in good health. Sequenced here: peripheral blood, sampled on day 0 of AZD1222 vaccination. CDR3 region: CASSSGNGRYNEQFF. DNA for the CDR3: TGTGCCAGCAGCTCCGGGAACGGACGCTACAATGAGCAGTTCTTC.